A selection of T cell receptor beta chains follows, all from one sample in a study of cytomegalovirus exposure and HLA in healthy donors. Data came from immunoSEQ multiplex PCR; TCRdb stores just in-frame clones and leaves some out. In the table there are about 130,000 clones, around 80% of which are singletons. The sequenced material came from PBMCs. These receptors were taken from a female donor in good health and CMV-seronegative. CDR3s include the opening cysteine and the closing phenylalanine or tryptophan.

J	V	CDR3
TRBJ2-3	TRBV7-2	CASSPTRLAGPDTQYF
TRBJ1-2	TRBV5-5	CASSYQGPGYTF
TRBJ1-1	TRBV6-1	CASSEARWEGENTEAFF
TRBJ2-1	TRBV12-5	CASGDREQFF
TRBJ2-5	TRBV5-1	CASTLAGIGETQYF
TRBJ2-7	TRBV6-5	CASSYLSGQGAEQYF
TRBJ1-4	TRBV6-1	CASKREDLEKLFF
TRBJ1-2	TRBV5-4	CASSLGTAANYGYTF
TRBJ2-7	TRBV10-1	CASGTSGRAEQYF
TRBJ1-3	TRBV28	CASSLFGLMTSGNTIYF
TRBJ2-7	TRBV7-2	CASSQRGTAYEQYF
TRBJ1-6	TRBV4-1	CASSPQGKADSPLHF
TRBJ2-1	TRBV4-3	CASSQGPSGRARSSGGTNEQFF
TRBJ2-4	TRBV2	CASSVDRGNIQYF
TRBJ1-5	TRBV6-6	CASSYSGTGFQPQHF
TRBJ2-3	TRBV7-7	CASSLRSGIGDTQYF
TRBJ2-1	TRBV15	CATIWGQNEQFF
TRBJ1-2	TRBV5-1	CASSLQVTGEYGYTF
TRBJ1-4	TRBV29-1	CSGGQEDEKLFF
TRBJ2-7	TRBV6-1	CASSEPLEAGSYEQYF
TRBJ1-1	TRBV7-9	CASSLEAGGRAFF
TRBJ2-1	TRBV5-1	CASSSPAGDYNEQFF
TRBJ2-3	TRBV28	CASTLPQGARDTQYF
TRBJ1-2	TRBV4-3	CASSQAEGSYGYTF
TRBJ1-4	TRBV19	CASSTERTGLEKLFF
TRBJ1-4	TRBV4-2	CASSQAEGTNEKLFF
TRBJ2-1	TRBV5-1	CASSSTGTSGRNEQFF
TRBJ2-5	TRBV5-1	CASRRGTGEETQYF
TRBJ2-1	TRBV4-1	CASSQSSRDREFF
TRBJ2-7	TRBV7-3	CASSLTGTALHF